The next 15 T cell receptor beta chains were all read from a single sample in a study of cytomegalovirus exposure and HLA in healthy donors. PCR involved 60 Vbeta and 13 Jbeta primers. The table came from immunoSEQ multiplex PCR; TCRdb's copy has only in-frame clones and leaves some out. The data show around 180,000 clones, 85% seen once. The specimen was PBMCs. All receptors come from a boy between 2 and 15 years old in good health and CMV-seronegative.

The chain couples TRBV6-1 to TRBJ1-2, with no clear D. Germline CDR1 is MNHNS and CDR2 is SASEGT. CDR3 size: 12 residues. V was clipped by 3 bases and J by 4 bases, with 6 bases between them. CDR3 nucleotide sequence: TGTGCCAGCAGTGATTCGGGCTATGGCTACACCTTC. Translation gives CASSDSGYGYTF.

This clone was recorded a few times. This rearrangement joins TRBV9 to TRBJ1-2, with D unclear. Trimming shortened V by 1 base and J by 7 bases, and 8 bases separated the two germline ends. The CDR3 length is 12 residues. CDR1 and CDR2 (germline): SGDLS, YYNGEE. CDR3 DNA sequence: TGTGCCAGCAGCGTACGGGCGGGTGGCTACACCTTC. Translating gives CASSVRAGGYTF.

The V and J genes are TRBV30 and TRBJ2-3; maybe TRBD1 (5 bases). Trimming took 0 bases from V and 1 from J, leaving 11 bases between them. Germline CDR1 reads GTSNPN; CDR2 reads SVGIG (reference sequence). The CDR3 is 15 amino acids. The CDR3 DNA reads TGTGCCTGGAGTGTAGGGGCAGGAGGCACAGATACGCAGTATTTT. It translates to CAWSVGAGGTDTQYF.

The chain couples TRBV18 to TRBJ2-5, with 8 bases identical to TRBD1. CDR3 length: 17 amino acids. Germline-derived CDR1 and CDR2 are KGHSH and LQKENI. V was pared by 6 bases and J by 0 bases, with 12 bases of the junction left unmatched. The CDR3: CASSPPPDRGYQETQYF. Written as DNA, the CDR3 is TGTGCCAGCTCCCCTCCCCCCGACAGGGGATACCAAGAGACCCAGTACTTC.

J is TRBJ1-6 and V is TRBV28, with D perhaps TRBD1 (5 bases). Germline V gene sequence: CDR1 MDHEN, CDR2 SYDVKM. Trimming removed 4 bases at V and 0 bases at J, with 10 bases between. This CDR3 contains 16 residues. CDR3 DNA: TGTGCCAGCAGTTCCGGGGGAAGCTCCTATAATTCACCCCTCCACTTT. The encoded protein is CASSSGGSSYNSPLHF.

The chain couples TRBV5-4 to TRBJ2-3, with D unresolved. The V end lost 0 bases, the J end lost 4 bases, and 3 bases lay between the germline ends. This CDR3 is 12 amino acids long. Germline loops: CDR1 SGHNT, CDR2 YYREEE (reference sequence). As DNA, the CDR3 is TGTGCCAGCAGCTTGGCCGCAGATACGCAGTATTTT. Protein: CASSLAADTQYF. Full variable domain (missing parts from reference TRBV5-4 and TRBJ2-3): ETGVTQSPTHLIKTRGQQVTLRCSSQSGHNTVSWYQQALGQGPQFIFQYYREEENGRGNFPPRFSGLQFPNYSSELNVNALELDDSALYLCASSLAADTQYFGPGTRLTVL.

The chain couples TRBV7-8 to TRBJ1-4, with a possible D match to TRBD1 (5 bases). Looked up from germline, CDR1 is SGHVS and CDR2 is FQNEAQ. V dropped 5 bases and J dropped 8 bases, with 15 bases sitting between them. CDR3 length: 14 amino acids. The CDR3 DNA reads as TGTGCCAGCAGCGTAGTTGGGGGGAGAGAAAAACTGTTTTTT. Encoded protein: CASSVVGGREKLFF.

This chain uses TRBV28 with TRBJ1-4; D gene ambiguous. The CDR3 contains 14 residues. CDR1 is MDHEN and CDR2 is SYDVKM in the germline V gene. Trimming cost V 5 bases and J 3 bases, with 10 bases left between them. CDR3 sequence (DNA): TGTGCCAGCAGTCCAGTTCAGGCTAATGAAAAACTGTTTTTT. Amino acid sequence: CASSPVQANEKLFF.

This clone was seen only a few times. The gene calls are TRBV28 and TRBJ2-2; D may be TRBD1 (5 bases). The germline V gene has CDR1 MDHEN and CDR2 SYDVKM. Between the trimmed V and J ends, which lost 6 bases and 0 bases, there was a span of 11 bases. The CDR3 runs to 15 residues. CDR3 amino acids: CASRSRTSNTGELFF. DNA of the CDR3: TGTGCCAGCAGGTCTAGGACATCGAACACCGGGGAGCTGTTTTTT.

V and J are TRBV11-3 and TRBJ2-3; D might be TRBD1 (6 bases). The CDR3 runs to 15 residues. V shed 5 bases and J shed 5 bases, with 17 bases lying between them. The germline V gene has CDR1 SGHNT and CDR2 YENEEA. DNA for the CDR3: TGTGCCAGCAGCCGTAGGGGGTCCTGGGGAGATACGCAGTATTTT. This encodes CASSRRGSWGDTQYF.

The DNA of the CDR3 is TGTGCCAGCAGCTTCAGGGGTTATAATTCACCCCTCCACTTT. Its translation: CASSFRGYNSPLHF. The chain recombines TRBV5-6 with TRBJ1-6; D may be TRBD1 (6 bases). CDR3 length: 14 residues. Trimming removed 2 bases from V and 4 bases from J, with 7 bases in between. CDR1 is SGHDT, CDR2 YYEEEE, per germline.

This clone is a singleton in its sample. V and J are TRBV5-1 and TRBJ2-5, with D possibly TRBD1 on 5 matching bases. V lost 2 bases and J 5 bases, leaving 16 bases between the germline ends. The CDR3 is 15 residues long. Germline CDR1 SGHRS, CDR2 YFSETQ. CDR3 sequence (DNA): TGCGCCAGCAGCTTATCAGGGCCCCCCCGGGAGACCCAGTACTTC. Protein: CASSLSGPPRETQYF.

The rearrangement links TRBV11-3 to TRBJ2-2; the D gene is possibly TRBD2 (5 bases). This CDR3 is built from 13 residues. Per the germline V gene, CDR1 is SGHNT and CDR2 is YENEEA. V shed 5 bases and J shed 4 bases, with 8 bases lying between them. CDR3 sequence: CASSGGGTGELFF. The CDR3 nucleotides are TGTGCCAGCAGCGGCGGAGGCACCGGGGAGCTGTTTTTT.

The V and J genes are TRBV11-2 and TRBJ2-2, with TRBD2 matching 8 bases. The trim removed 4 bases at V and 4 bases at J, leaving 8 bases unmatched. CDR1 is SGHAT and CDR2 is FQNNGV in the germline V gene. This CDR3 spans 16 amino acids. The CDR3 nucleotides read TGTGCCAGCAGCTCCGGACTAGCAGGATCCACCGGGGAGCTGTTTTTT. It encodes CASSSGLAGSTGELFF.

The chain recombines TRBV11-3 with TRBJ2-7; the D gene is possibly TRBD1 (6 bases). CDR3 size: 14 residues. The ends were cut back, 4 bases at V and 0 bases at J, with 10 bases in the middle. The germline V gene encodes CDR1 SGHNT and CDR2 YENEEA. CDR3 sequence reads: CASSSQGSSYEQYF. The CDR3 region has the DNA TGTGCCAGCAGCTCCCAGGGGTCCTCCTACGAGCAGTACTTC.